This T cell receptor (beta chain) is from a study of shared clonotypes between healthy human individuals. On this clone: Its antigen remains unidentified.

The V and J ends lost 3 bases and 0 bases respectively, with 9 bases between them. The CDR3 spans 15 residues. CDR1 is SGHTA, CDR2 FQGNSA, per germline. Study results and limitations: Clonotypes which were not shared had lower generation probabilities than clonotypes that all four donors shared.

CD45RO-negative, CCR7-selected cells formed the naive CD8 fraction, which excluded terminally differentiated effector memory CD45RA+ cells. It was across several immunoSEQ plates that each subset's genomic DNA was evenly split. Using immunoSEQ multiplex PCR, the repertoire was profiled, and TCRdb retains in-frame clones only, with some absent. The table lists 2 million to 2.5 million clones, 85% to 95% of them singletons. The clonotype originates from a man aged 18 to 30 in good health. Some clones in this sample may be carry-over from other donors' samples. Sequencing was performed on naive CD8+ T cells from PBMCs. The V and J genes are TRBV7-2 and TRBJ1-5; no clear D. The CDR3 spells CASSFGGYSNQPQHF. The CDR3 bases are TGTGCCAGCAGCTTCGGTGGGTATAGCAATCAGCCCCAGCATTTT.